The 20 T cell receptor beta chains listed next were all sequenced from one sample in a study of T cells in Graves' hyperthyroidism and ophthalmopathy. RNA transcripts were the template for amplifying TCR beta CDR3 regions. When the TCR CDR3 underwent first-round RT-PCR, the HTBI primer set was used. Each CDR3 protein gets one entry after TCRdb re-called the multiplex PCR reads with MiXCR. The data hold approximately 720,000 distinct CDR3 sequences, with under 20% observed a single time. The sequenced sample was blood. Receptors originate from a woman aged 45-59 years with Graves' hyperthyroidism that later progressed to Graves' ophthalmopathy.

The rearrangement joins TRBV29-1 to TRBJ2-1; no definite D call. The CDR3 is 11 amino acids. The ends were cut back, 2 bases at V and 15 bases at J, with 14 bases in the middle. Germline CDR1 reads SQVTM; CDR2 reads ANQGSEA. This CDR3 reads CSVELGPGLFF. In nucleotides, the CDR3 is TGCAGCGTTGAATTGGGCCCCGGTTTGTTCTTC.

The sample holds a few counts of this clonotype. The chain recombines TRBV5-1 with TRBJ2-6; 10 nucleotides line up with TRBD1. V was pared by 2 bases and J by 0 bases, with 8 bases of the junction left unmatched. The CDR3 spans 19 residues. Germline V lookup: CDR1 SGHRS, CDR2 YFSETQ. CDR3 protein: CASSLSATGGLSGANVLTF. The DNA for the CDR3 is TGCGCCAGCAGCTTAAGCGCGACAGGGGGCCTCTCTGGGGCCAACGTCCTGACTTTC.

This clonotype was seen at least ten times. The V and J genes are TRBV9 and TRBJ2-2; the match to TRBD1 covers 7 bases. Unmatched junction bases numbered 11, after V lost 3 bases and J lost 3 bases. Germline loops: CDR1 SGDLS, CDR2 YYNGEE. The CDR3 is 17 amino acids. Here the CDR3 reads CASSDPRDSDYTGELFF. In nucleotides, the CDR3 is TGTGCCAGCAGCGACCCTAGGGACAGCGACTACACCGGGGAGCTGTTTTTT.

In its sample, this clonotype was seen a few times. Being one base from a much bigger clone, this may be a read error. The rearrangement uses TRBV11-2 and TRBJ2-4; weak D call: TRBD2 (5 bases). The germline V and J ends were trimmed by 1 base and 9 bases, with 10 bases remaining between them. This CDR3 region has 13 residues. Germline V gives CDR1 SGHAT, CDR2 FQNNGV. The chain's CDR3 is CASSLVGESIQYF. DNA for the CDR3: TGTGCCAGCAGCTTAGTCGGGGAAAGCATTCAGTACTTC.

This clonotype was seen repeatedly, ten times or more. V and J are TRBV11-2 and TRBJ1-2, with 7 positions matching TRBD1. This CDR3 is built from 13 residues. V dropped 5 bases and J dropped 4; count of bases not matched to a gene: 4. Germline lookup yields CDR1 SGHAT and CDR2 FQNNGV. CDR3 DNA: TGTGCCAGCAGCCCGGACAGGCGCTATGGCTACACCTTC. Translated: CASSPDRRYGYTF.

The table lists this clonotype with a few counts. CDR3 region: CSAGPLGTSLNGEQFF. CDR3 nucleotide sequence: TGCAGTGCTGGACCTCTCGGGACTAGCCTCAACGGTGAGCAGTTCTTC. V and J are TRBV20-1 and TRBJ2-1, with 9 bases lining up with TRBD2. CDR1 and CDR2 (germline): DFQATT, SNEGSKA (reference sequence). The CDR3 sequence is 16 residues long. Trimming took 5 bases from V and 9 from J; bases not matched to a gene: 17.

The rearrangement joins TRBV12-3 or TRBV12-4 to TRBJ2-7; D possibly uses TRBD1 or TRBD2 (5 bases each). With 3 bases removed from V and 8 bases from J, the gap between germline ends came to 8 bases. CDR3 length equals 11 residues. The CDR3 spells CASSFLGQQYF. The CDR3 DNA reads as TGTGCCAGCAGTTTCCTGGGACAGCAGTACTTC.

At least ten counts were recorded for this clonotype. CDR3 sequence: CSARGLEGLESSYEQYF. Here the CDR3 DNA reads TGCAGTGCTAGAGGGTTAGAGGGCCTGGAAAGCTCCTACGAGCAGTACTTC. The chain couples TRBV20-1 to TRBJ2-7, with D tentatively TRBD2 (5 bases). CDR1 and CDR2 (germline): DFQATT, SNEGSKA (reference sequence). Trimming cost V 1 base and J 0 bases, with 19 bases left between them. This CDR3 spans 17 amino acids.

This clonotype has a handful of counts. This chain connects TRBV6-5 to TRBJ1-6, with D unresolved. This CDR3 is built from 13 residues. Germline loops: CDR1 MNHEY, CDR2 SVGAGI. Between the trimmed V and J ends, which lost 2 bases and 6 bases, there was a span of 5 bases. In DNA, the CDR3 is TGTGCCAGCAGTTACCCGGTTAATTCACCCCTCCACTTT. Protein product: CASSYPVNSPLHF.

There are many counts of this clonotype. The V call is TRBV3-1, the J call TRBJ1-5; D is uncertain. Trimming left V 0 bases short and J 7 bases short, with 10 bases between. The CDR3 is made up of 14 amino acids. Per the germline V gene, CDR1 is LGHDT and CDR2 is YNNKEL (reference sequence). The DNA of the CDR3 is TGTGCCAGCAGCCAAGACGGACGTCTACAGCCCCAGCATTTT. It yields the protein CASSQDGRLQPQHF.

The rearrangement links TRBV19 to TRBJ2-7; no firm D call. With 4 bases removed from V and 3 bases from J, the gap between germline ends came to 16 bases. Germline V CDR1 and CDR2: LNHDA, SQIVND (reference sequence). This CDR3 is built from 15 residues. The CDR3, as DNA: TGTGCCAGTAGTACTAAGACATTTGTCGGCTACGAGCAGTACTTC. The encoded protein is CASSTKTFVGYEQYF.

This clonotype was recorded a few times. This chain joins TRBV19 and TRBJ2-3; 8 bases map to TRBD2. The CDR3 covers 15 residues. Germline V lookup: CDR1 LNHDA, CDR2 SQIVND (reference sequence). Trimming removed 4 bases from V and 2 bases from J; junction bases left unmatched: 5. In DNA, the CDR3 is TGTGCCAGTAGTAGCGGGGGGCGAAACACAGATACGCAGTATTTT. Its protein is CASSSGGRNTDTQYF.

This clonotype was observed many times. The CDR3 loop reads CASSLGSSYTEAFF. CDR3 DNA: TGTGCCAGCAGTTTAGGGTCGTCTTACACTGAAGCTTTCTTT. The chain links TRBV12-3 or TRBV12-4 to TRBJ1-1, with unresolved D. This CDR3 is 14 amino acids long. The ends were cut back, 1 base at V and 3 bases at J, with 9 bases in the middle.

The CDR3 here is CASVGENTEAFF. CDR3 DNA: TGTGCCAGCGTTGGGGAGAACACTGAAGCTTTCTTT. The chain has TRBV11-3 and TRBJ1-1; D not certain. The CDR3 runs to 12 residues. The germline V gene has CDR1 SGHNT and CDR2 YENEEA. The V and J ends lost 8 bases and 1 base respectively, with 8 bases between them.

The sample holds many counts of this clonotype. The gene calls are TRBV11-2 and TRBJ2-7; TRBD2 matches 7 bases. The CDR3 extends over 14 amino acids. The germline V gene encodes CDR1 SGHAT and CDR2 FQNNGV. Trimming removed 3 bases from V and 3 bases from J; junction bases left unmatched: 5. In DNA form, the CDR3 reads TGTGCCAGCAGCTTGCTAGCGGCGATCTACGAGCAGTACTTC. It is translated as CASSLLAAIYEQYF. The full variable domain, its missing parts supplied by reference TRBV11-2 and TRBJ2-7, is EAGVAQSPRYKIIEKRQSVAFWCNPISGHATLYWYQQILGQGPKLLIQFQNNGVVDDSQLPKDRFSAERLKGVDSTLKIQPAKLEDSAVYLCASSLLAAIYEQYFGPGTRLTVT.

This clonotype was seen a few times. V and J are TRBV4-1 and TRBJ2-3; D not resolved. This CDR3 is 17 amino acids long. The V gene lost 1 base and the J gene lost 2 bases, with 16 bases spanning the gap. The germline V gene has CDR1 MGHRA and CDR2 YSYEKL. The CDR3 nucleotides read TGCGCCAGCAGCCAAGCCCATCTTCGGGCCGACACAGATACGCAGTATTTT. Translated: CASSQAHLRADTDTQYF.

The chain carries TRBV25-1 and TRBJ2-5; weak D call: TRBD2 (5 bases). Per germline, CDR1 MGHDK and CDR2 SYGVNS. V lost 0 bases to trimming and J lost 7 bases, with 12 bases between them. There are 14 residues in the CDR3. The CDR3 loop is CASSEYGEKWTQYF. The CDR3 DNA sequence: TGTGCCAGCAGTGAATATGGGGAGAAGTGGACCCAGTACTTC.

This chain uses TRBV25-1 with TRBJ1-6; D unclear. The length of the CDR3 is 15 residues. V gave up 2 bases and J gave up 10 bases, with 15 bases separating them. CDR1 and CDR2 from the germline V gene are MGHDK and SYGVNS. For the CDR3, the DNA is TGTGCCAGCAGTGAAGATTGGGTTCACGGCTCACCCCTCCACTTT. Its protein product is CASSEDWVHGSPLHF.

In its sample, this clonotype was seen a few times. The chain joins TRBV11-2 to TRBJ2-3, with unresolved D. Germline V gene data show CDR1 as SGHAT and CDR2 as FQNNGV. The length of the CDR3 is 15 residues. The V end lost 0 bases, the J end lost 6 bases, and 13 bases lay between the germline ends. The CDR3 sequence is CASSLDFSSGDTQYF. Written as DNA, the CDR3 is TGTGCCAGCAGCTTAGATTTCAGTTCTGGCGATACGCAGTATTTT.

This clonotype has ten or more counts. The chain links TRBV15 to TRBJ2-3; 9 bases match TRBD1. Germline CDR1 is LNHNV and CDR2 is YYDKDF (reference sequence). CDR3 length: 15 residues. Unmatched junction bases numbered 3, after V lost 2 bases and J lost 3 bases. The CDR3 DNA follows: TGTGCCACCAGCAGAAGACAGGGGGTAACAGATACGCAGTATTTT. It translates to CATSRRQGVTDTQYF.